The 26 T cell receptor beta chains given below trace back to one sample, sequenced in a study of immune cell composition in non-small cell lung cancer. TCRdb keeps only in-frame clones here, not all; method: immunoSEQ multiplex PCR. The profile shows a few thousand clones, roughly four fifths of them singletons. Normal lung was taken at the farthest possible site, at least 3 cm from tumour. The source material was non-adjacent lung tissue. These receptor sequences come from a human donor with non-small cell lung cancer.

This rearrangement joins TRBV19 to TRBJ2-6, with 8 bases aligning to TRBD2. Looked up from germline, CDR1 is LNHDA and CDR2 is SQIVND (reference sequence). The CDR3 is made up of 14 amino acids. J gave up 8 bases and V 6 bases, and 6 bases lay outside the gene matches. DNA of the CDR3: TGTGCCAGTAGCCGGGGGGGAGGGACCAACGTCCTGACTTTC. Its translation is CASSRGGGTNVLTF.

This chain links TRBV7-2 with TRBJ1-5; TRBD1 might be the D (5 bases). Deletions cut 6 bases from V and 0 bases from J, with 18 bases between. CDR1 is SGHTA and CDR2 is FQGNSA in the germline V gene. The CDR3 sequence is 17 residues long. The CDR3 sequence is CASSQRGGPYSNQPQHF. The CDR3 DNA is TGTGCCAGCAGTCAACGGGGGGGACCTTATAGCAATCAGCCCCAGCATTTT.

The chain's CDR3 is CASSPRTYVSEQFF. CDR3 in DNA: TGTGCCAGCTCACCACGGACATACGTCAGTGAGCAGTTCTTC. The rearrangement joins TRBV18 to TRBJ2-1; the D gene is possibly TRBD1 (5 bases). V was pared by 1 base and J by 9 bases, with 13 bases between. This CDR3 has 14 amino acids. Germline values: CDR1 KGHSH, CDR2 LQKENI.

The chain has TRBV2 and TRBJ1-1; D gene unclear. Germline-derived CDR1 and CDR2 are SNHLY and FYNNEI. The CDR3 loop spans 11 amino acids. The germline V and J ends were trimmed by 7 bases and 1 base, with 4 bases remaining between them. CDR3 in amino acids: CASTGNTEAFF. Written as DNA, the CDR3 is TGTGCCAGCACCGGGAACACTGAAGCTTTCTTT. Filled out from reference TRBV2 and TRBJ1-1, the complete variable domain reads EPEVTQTPSHQVTQMGQEVILRCVPISNHLYFYWYRQILGQKVEFLVSFYNNEISEKSEIFDDQFSVERPDGSNFTLKIRSTKLEDSAMYFCASTGNTEAFFGQGTRLTVV.

The chain uses TRBV7-9 and TRBJ2-3, with D possibly matching TRBD1 (5 bases). This CDR3 region has 15 residues. Germline CDR1 reads SEHNR; CDR2 reads FQNEAQ (reference sequence). The V and J ends lost 2 bases and 6 bases respectively, with 15 bases between them. This CDR3 reads CASSLRGSGRDTQYF. Written as DNA, the CDR3 is TGTGCCAGCAGCTTAAGGGGATCAGGGCGGGATACGCAGTATTTT.

The chain carries TRBV7-6 and TRBJ2-3; possible D gene TRBD1, 5 bases. The CDR3 loop spans 15 amino acids. Germline CDR1 reads SGHVS; CDR2 reads FNYEAQ. V lost 6 bases and J lost 0, with 13 bases in between. CDR3 region: CASSSRERSTDTQYF. DNA of the CDR3: TGTGCCAGCAGTTCCAGGGAAAGGAGCACAGATACGCAGTATTTT.

The J gene is TRBJ1-1, the V gene TRBV29-1; D may be TRBD1 (6 bases). This CDR3 has 13 residues. Trimming pared 6 bases from V and 1 base from J, leaving 12 bases between. Per germline, CDR1 SQVTM and CDR2 ANQGSEA. The CDR3 reads CSVLKGQNTEAFF. For the CDR3, the DNA is TGCAGCGTGCTCAAGGGACAGAACACTGAAGCTTTCTTT.

This chain uses TRBV7-9 with TRBJ2-7, with TRBD2 as a possible D gene (6 bases). V was cut by 1 base and J by 3 bases, with 10 bases left in between. CDR1 is SEHNR and CDR2 is FQNEAQ in the germline V gene (reference sequence). CDR3 length: 14 amino acids. The CDR3 bases are TGTGCCAGCAGCTTAGGGGCGGGGAGCTACGAGCAGTACTTC. It translates to CASSLGAGSYEQYF.

The chain has TRBV30 and TRBJ2-1; maybe TRBD2 (5 bases). Trimming cost V 3 bases and J 12 bases, with 12 bases left between them. Germline V lookup: CDR1 GTSNPN, CDR2 SVGIG (reference sequence). The CDR3 has 11 residues. In nucleotides, the CDR3 is TGTGCCTGGAGGGATGAAGGAGGGCAGTTCTTC. Translation: CAWRDEGGQFF.

The chain links TRBV30 to TRBJ2-7; unclear D gene. V lost 1 base and J lost 6, with 13 bases in between. Germline V lookup: CDR1 GTSNPN, CDR2 SVGIG (reference sequence). CDR3 size: 13 residues. The CDR3 here is CAWSESPTGEQYF. The CDR3 DNA follows: TGTGCCTGGAGTGAGTCCCCAACGGGCGAGCAGTACTTC. The full variable domain, rest sourced from reference TRBV30 and TRBJ2-7, is SQTIHQWPATLVQPVGSPLSLECTVEGTSNPNLYWYRQAAGRGLQLLFYSVGIGQISSEVPQNLSASRPQDRQFILSSKKLLLSDSGFYLCAWSESPTGEQYFGPGTRLTVT.

V usage is TRBV6-5 and J usage is TRBJ1-1; D not resolved. V lost 2 bases and J lost 6, with 13 bases in between. There are 14 residues in the CDR3. Looked up from germline, CDR1 is MNHEY and CDR2 is SVGAGI. The CDR3 DNA reads as TGTGCCAGCAGTTACGGCTTTTTGGGCTCTGAAGCTTTCTTT. This translates into CASSYGFLGSEAFF.

The chain recombines TRBV14 with TRBJ2-5, with D possibly matching TRBD1 (6 bases). This CDR3 comprises 15 residues. V lost 1 base to trimming and J lost 4 bases, with 13 bases between them. CDR1 is SGHDN and CDR2 is FVKESK in the germline V gene. CDR3 in DNA: TGTGCCAGCAGCCAAGGTTTACAGGGAACAGAGACCCAGTACTTC. It specifies CASSQGLQGTETQYF. Variable domain in full (rest from reference TRBV14 and TRBJ2-5): EAGVTQFPSHSVIEKGQTVTLRCDPISGHDNLYWYRRVMGKEIKFLLHFVKESKQDESGMPNNRFLAERTGGTYSTLKVQPAELEDSGVYFCASSQGLQGTETQYFGPGTRLLVL.

This clone was counted once. The chain uses TRBV13 and TRBJ2-7; 9 bases are a match to TRBD1. Germline CDR1 reads PRHDT; CDR2 reads FYEKMQ (reference sequence). Germline trimming cut 4 bases from V and 7 bases from J; bases unmatched to any gene: 11. CDR3 size: 15 residues. CDR3 DNA: TGTGCCAGCAGCTCCCGAGTGGGGGACAGGGAGGAGCAGTACTTC. Protein: CASSSRVGDREEQYF.

The V call is TRBV7-9, the J call TRBJ2-3, with 11 bases fitting TRBD2. The CDR3 consists of 16 residues. V lost 1 base and J lost 3; bases outside the gene matches: 3. Germline values: CDR1 SEHNR, CDR2 FQNEAQ (reference sequence). The CDR3 DNA is TGTGCCAGCAGCTTAGGGGCTAGCGGGAGGACAGATACGCAGTATTTT. Translating gives CASSLGASGRTDTQYF.

This clone occurred once. The rearrangement joins TRBV28 to TRBJ2-5, with D perhaps matching TRBD2 (6 bases). The CDR3 consists of 15 residues. Trimming pared 2 bases from V and 3 bases from J, leaving 13 bases between. From germline, CDR1 is MDHEN and CDR2 SYDVKM. The chain's CDR3 is CASSLKRREKETQYF. The CDR3 DNA sequence: TGTGCCAGCAGTTTAAAAAGGAGGGAGAAAGAGACCCAGTACTTC.

A single count supports this clone. The CDR3 DNA is TGTGCCAGCAGTTTACCCCTGTACGAGCAGTACTTC. Translation gives CASSLPLYEQYF. The chain is built from TRBV28 and TRBJ2-7; D call uncertain. The CDR3 runs to 12 residues. V lost 2 bases, J lost 4 bases, and 6 bases lay in between. Germline values: CDR1 MDHEN, CDR2 SYDVKM. Full variable domain (missing parts from reference TRBV28 and TRBJ2-7): DVKVTQSSRYLVKRTGEKVFLECVQDMDHENMFWYRQDPGLGLRLIYFSYDVKMKEKGDIPEGYSVSREKKERFSLILESASTNQTSMYLCASSLPLYEQYFGPGTRLTVT.

The chain combines TRBV28 with TRBJ1-5, with D perhaps TRBD1 (5 bases). Trimming removed 2 bases at V and 6 bases at J, with 11 bases between. The germline V gene has CDR1 MDHEN and CDR2 SYDVKM. The CDR3 has 14 amino acids. The CDR3 here is CASSLTGGVQPQHF. CDR3 coding DNA: TGTGCCAGCAGTTTAACAGGAGGGGTTCAGCCCCAGCATTTT.

The gene calls are TRBV7-2 and TRBJ1-5; a possible D gene is TRBD1 (6 bases). V lost 3 bases, J lost 2 bases, and 14 bases lay in between. The CDR3 sequence is 16 residues long. Looked up from germline, CDR1 is SGHTA and CDR2 is FQGNSA. CDR3 nucleotide sequence: TGTGCCAGCAGCTTTATACAGGGATTTGGCAATCAGCCCCAGCATTTT. Protein: CASSFIQGFGNQPQHF. The complete variable domain, with remaining parts taken from reference TRBV7-2 and TRBJ1-5, reads GAGVSQSPSNKVTEKGKDVELRCDPISGHTALYWYRQSLGQGLEFLIYFQGNSAPDKSGLPSDRFSAERTGGSVSTLTIQRTQQEDSAVYLCASSFIQGFGNQPQHFGDGTRLSIL.

V gene TRBV28 combines with J gene TRBJ1-1, with 7 nucleotides matching TRBD1. CDR3 size: 15 residues. V was clipped by 7 bases and J by 3 bases; unmatched bases: 11. Germline V CDR1 and CDR2: MDHEN, SYDVKM. The CDR3 DNA sequence: TGTGCCAGCATTATGATAGGGGGCGGAGACACTGAAGCTTTCTTT. Its protein product is CASIMIGGGDTEAFF.

The chain uses TRBV6-1 and TRBJ1-1; D remains ambiguous. Germline V lookup: CDR1 MNHNS, CDR2 SASEGT. The germline V and J ends were trimmed by 1 base and 11 bases, with 8 bases remaining between them. This CDR3 is 11 amino acids long. The CDR3 here is CASSEERRAFF. As DNA, the CDR3 is TGTGCCAGCAGTGAAGAGAGGCGGGCTTTCTTT.

This chain uses TRBV7-9 with TRBJ2-7, with 9 bases that match TRBD2. Germline V gene data show CDR1 as SEHNR and CDR2 as FQNEAQ (reference sequence). This CDR3 comprises 16 residues. V was pared by 6 bases and J by 1 base, with 10 bases of the junction left unmatched. CDR3 protein: CASSSLAGARSYEQYF. CDR3 DNA sequence: TGTGCCAGCAGTTCATTAGCGGGAGCTAGGTCCTACGAGCAGTACTTC.

The rearrangement uses TRBV9 and TRBJ1-3, with 8 bases identical to TRBD1. This CDR3 has 19 amino acids. V dropped 0 bases and J dropped 0; count of bases not matched to a gene: 11. Per the germline V gene, CDR1 is SGDLS and CDR2 is YYNGEE. As DNA, the CDR3 is TGTGCCAGCAGCGTAGAGGGGGGACAGGCGACTACCTCTGGAAACACCATATATTTT. The encoded protein is CASSVEGGQATTSGNTIYF.

The V gene is TRBV6-1, the J gene TRBJ1-2; TRBD1 agrees at 7 bases. Germline V gives CDR1 MNHNS, CDR2 SASEGT. Trimming cost V 7 bases and J 0 bases; bases outside gene matches: 5. The length of the CDR3 is 14 residues. CDR3 sequence (DNA): TGTGCCAGCATCTCCAGGGGGGCTAACTATGGCTACACCTTC. As protein: CASISRGANYGYTF.

The V and J genes are TRBV7-2 and TRBJ1-5; tentatively, D is TRBD1 (6 bases). With 2 bases removed from V and 0 bases from J, the gap between germline ends came to 8 bases. This CDR3 comprises 15 residues. CDR1 and CDR2 (germline): SGHTA, FQGNSA. CDR3 nucleotide sequence: TGTGCCAGCAGCTTAACAGGGTCTAGCAATCAGCCCCAGCATTTT. Its protein product is CASSLTGSSNQPQHF.

The rearrangement joins TRBV5-6 to TRBJ1-4, with D perhaps TRBD1 (6 bases). The V gene's germline CDR1 is SGHDT and CDR2 YYEEEE. Between the trimmed V and J ends, which lost 2 bases and 7 bases, there was a span of 12 bases. This CDR3 is 14 amino acids long. As DNA, the CDR3 is TGTGCCAGCAGCTTAGGGGGATTAGTTGAAAAACTGTTTTTT. Its translation: CASSLGGLVEKLFF.

The chain joins TRBV19 to TRBJ1-1; TRBD1 might be the D (6 bases). In germline, CDR1 is LNHDA, CDR2 SQIVND (reference sequence). Trimming stripped 3 bases from V and 1 base from J, with 12 bases between. This CDR3 contains 15 residues. The CDR3 DNA reads TGTGCCAGTAGTATTGGGGGCCGCCGGAACACTGAAGCTTTCTTT. It codes for CASSIGGRRNTEAFF.